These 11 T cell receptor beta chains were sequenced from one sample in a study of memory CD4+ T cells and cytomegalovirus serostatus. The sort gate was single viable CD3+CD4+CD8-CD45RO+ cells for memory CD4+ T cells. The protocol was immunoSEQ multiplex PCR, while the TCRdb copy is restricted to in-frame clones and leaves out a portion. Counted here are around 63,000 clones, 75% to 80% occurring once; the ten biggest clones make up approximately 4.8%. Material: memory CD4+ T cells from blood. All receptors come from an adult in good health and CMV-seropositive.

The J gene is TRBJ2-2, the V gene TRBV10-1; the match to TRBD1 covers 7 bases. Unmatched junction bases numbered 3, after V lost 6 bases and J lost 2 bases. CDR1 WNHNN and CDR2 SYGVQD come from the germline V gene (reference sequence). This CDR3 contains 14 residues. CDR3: CASRPGGNTGELFF. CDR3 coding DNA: TGCGCCAGCAGGCCAGGGGGTAACACCGGGGAGCTGTTTTTT.

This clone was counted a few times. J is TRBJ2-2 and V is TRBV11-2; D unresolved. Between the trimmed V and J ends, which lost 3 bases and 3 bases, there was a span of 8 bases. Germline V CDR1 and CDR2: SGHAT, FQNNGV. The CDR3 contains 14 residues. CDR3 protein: CASSFISDTGELFF. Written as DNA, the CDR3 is TGTGCCAGCAGCTTCATTTCTGACACCGGGGAGCTGTTTTTT.

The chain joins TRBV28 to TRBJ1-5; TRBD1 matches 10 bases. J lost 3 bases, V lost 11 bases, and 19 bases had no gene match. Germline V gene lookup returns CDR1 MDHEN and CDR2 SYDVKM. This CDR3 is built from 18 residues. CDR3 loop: CASRIQLSGQGLNQPQHF. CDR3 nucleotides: TGTGCCTCGCGGATCCAACTCTCGGGACAGGGGCTCAATCAGCCCCAGCATTTT.

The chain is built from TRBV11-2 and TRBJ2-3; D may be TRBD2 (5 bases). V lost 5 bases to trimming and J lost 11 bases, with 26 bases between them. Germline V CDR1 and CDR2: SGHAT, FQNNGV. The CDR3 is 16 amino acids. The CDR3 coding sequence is TGTGCCAGCAGCAAAACTCCCGTAGCGACCCCCCTTATGCAGTATTTT. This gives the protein CASSKTPVATPLMQYF. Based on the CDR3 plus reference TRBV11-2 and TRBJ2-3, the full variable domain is EAGVAQSPRYKIIEKRQSVAFWCNPISGHATLYWYQQILGQGPKLLIQFQNNGVVDDSQLPKDRFSAERLKGVDSTLKIQPAKLEDSAVYLCASSKTPVATPLMQYFGPGTRLTVL.

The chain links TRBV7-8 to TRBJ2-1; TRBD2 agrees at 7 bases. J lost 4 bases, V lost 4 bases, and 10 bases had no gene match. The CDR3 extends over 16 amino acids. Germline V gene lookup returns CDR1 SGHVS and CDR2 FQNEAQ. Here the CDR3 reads CASSSMTSWGYNEQFF. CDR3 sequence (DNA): TGTGCCAGCAGCTCAATGACTAGCTGGGGTTACAATGAGCAGTTCTTC.

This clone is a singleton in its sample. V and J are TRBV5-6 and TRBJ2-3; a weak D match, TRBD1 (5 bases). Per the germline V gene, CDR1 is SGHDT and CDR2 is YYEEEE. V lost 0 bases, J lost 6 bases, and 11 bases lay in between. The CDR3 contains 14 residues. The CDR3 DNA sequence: TGTGCCAGCAGCTTGGGGCAGGGAATGGATACGCAGTATTTT. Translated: CASSLGQGMDTQYF. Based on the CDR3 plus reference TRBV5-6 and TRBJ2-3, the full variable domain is DAGVTQSPTHLIKTRGQQVTLRCSPKSGHDTVSWYQQALGQGPQFIFQYYEEEERQRGNFPDRFSGHQFPNYSSELNVNALLLGDSALYLCASSLGQGMDTQYFGPGTRLTVL.

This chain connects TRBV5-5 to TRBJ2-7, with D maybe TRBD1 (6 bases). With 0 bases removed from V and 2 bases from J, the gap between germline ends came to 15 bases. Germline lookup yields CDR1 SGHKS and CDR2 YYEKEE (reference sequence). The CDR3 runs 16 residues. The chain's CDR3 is CASSLGGDTRAYEQYF. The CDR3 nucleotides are TGTGCCAGCAGCTTGGGAGGGGACACCCGAGCCTACGAGCAGTACTTC.

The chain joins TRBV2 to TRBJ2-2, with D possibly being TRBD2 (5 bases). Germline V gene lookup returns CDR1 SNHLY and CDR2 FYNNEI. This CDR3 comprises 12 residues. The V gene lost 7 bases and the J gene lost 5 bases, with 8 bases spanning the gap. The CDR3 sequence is CASTRETGELFF. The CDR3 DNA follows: TGTGCCAGCACAAGGGAGACCGGGGAGCTGTTTTTT.

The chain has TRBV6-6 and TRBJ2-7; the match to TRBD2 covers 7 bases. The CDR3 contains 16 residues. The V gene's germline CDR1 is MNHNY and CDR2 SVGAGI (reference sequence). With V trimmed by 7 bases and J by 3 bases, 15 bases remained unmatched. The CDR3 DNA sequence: TGTGCCAGCACAAACAAGGAAAGGACTAGACGCTACGAGCAGTACTTC. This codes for CASTNKERTRRYEQYF.

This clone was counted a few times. CDR3 coding DNA: TGCGCCAGCAGGAGGGGAAACACTGAAGCTTTCTTT. Protein sequence: CASRRGNTEAFF. This rearrangement joins TRBV10-2 to TRBJ1-1; D perhaps matches TRBD1 (5 bases). Germline V gene data show CDR1 as WSHSY and CDR2 as SAAADI. V lost 6 bases and J 2 bases, leaving 7 bases between the germline ends. This CDR3 spans 12 amino acids.

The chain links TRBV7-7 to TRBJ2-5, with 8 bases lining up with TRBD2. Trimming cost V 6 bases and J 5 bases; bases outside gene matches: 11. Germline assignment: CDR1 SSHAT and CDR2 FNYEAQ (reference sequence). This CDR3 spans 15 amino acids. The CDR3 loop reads CASSLTAGEMETQYF. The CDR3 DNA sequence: TGTGCCAGCAGTCTTACAGCGGGGGAGATGGAGACCCAGTACTTC.